The 9 T cell receptor beta chains listed next were all sequenced from one sample in a study of OX40 agonist ivuxolimab in advanced cancers. Libraries were prepared by immunoSEQ multiplex PCR; TCRdb keeps only in-frame clonotypes and omits some of them. In the table there are tens of thousands of clones, about nine tenths of which are singletons. The starting material was CD4+ or CD8+ T cells sorted from blood, obtained in a trial of the OX40 agonist ivuxolimab. These receptors all stem from an adult with an advanced solid tumor such as melanoma, head and neck, liver or kidney cancer.

Here the CDR3 reads CASSFPGAGETQYF. The CDR3 region has the DNA TGCGCCAGCAGCTTCCCGGGGGCGGGAGAGACCCAGTACTTC. The chain recombines TRBV5-1 with TRBJ2-5; D tentatively fits TRBD1 or TRBD2 (6 bases each). V was trimmed by 2 bases and J by 4 bases, leaving 12 bases between them. The CDR3 is 14 amino acids. From germline, CDR1 is SGHRS and CDR2 YFSETQ.

The V call is TRBV19, the J call TRBJ2-5; a possible D gene is TRBD1 (6 bases). Germline CDR1 and CDR2: LNHDA and SQIVND (reference sequence). This CDR3 has 13 amino acids. The germline V and J ends were trimmed by 10 bases and 4 bases, with 16 bases remaining between them. The CDR3 spells CATATQGRETQYF. DNA of the CDR3: TGTGCCACCGCGACCCAGGGGAGAGAGACCCAGTACTTC.

The chain combines TRBV28 with TRBJ1-2, with D hard to call. The germline V and J ends were trimmed by 6 bases and 5 bases, with 13 bases remaining between them. CDR1 is MDHEN and CDR2 is SYDVKM in the germline V gene. The CDR3 runs to 13 residues. Here the CDR3 reads CASRMTGRYGYTF. The CDR3 DNA follows: TGTGCCAGCAGAATGACCGGGAGATATGGCTACACCTTC.

This clone was recorded a few times. The chain has TRBV9 and TRBJ1-6, with unresolved D. This CDR3 is 14 amino acids long. V gave up 1 base and J gave up 5 bases, with 7 bases separating them. The germline gives CDR1 SGDLS, CDR2 YYNGEE. Here the CDR3 reads CASSVTVNNSPLHF. CDR3 in DNA: TGTGCCAGCAGCGTAACGGTTAATAATTCACCCCTCCACTTT.

V and J are TRBV5-1 and TRBJ2-5; 9 bases are shared with TRBD1. Germline V lookup: CDR1 SGHRS, CDR2 YFSETQ. V was pared by 4 bases and J by 2 bases, with 6 bases of the junction left unmatched. This CDR3 spans 15 amino acids. This CDR3 reads CASSPGTGRQETQYF. CDR3 sequence (DNA): TGCGCCAGCAGCCCCGGGACAGGGAGGCAAGAGACCCAGTACTTC.

V and J are TRBV30 and TRBJ2-1, with 11 bases that match TRBD1. The ends lost 2 bases at V and 8 bases at J; junction bases unmatched: 5. The CDR3 consists of 14 residues. The germline V gene has CDR1 GTSNPN and CDR2 SVGIG (reference sequence). The CDR3 nucleotides are TGTGCCTGGAGTCCGGGACAGGGGGACGATGAGCAGTTCTTC. Its translation: CAWSPGQGDDEQFF.

In nucleotides, the CDR3 is TGTGCCTGGAGTCCAGGGACAGGGCTCAACTATGGCTACACCTTC. This translates into CAWSPGTGLNYGYTF. This chain links TRBV30 with TRBJ1-2; 9 bases agree with TRBD1. This CDR3 region has 15 residues. Germline V gene sequence: CDR1 GTSNPN, CDR2 SVGIG (reference sequence). With 2 bases clipped from V and 2 bases from J, the junction kept 6 bases outside the gene matches.

This clone was detected once. This sequence joins TRBV18 and TRBJ2-7; D is perhaps TRBD1 (5 bases). Trimming removed 2 bases from V and 2 bases from J, with 13 bases in between. The germline CDR1 and CDR2 sequences are KGHSH and LQKENI. The CDR3 loop spans 15 amino acids. This CDR3 is CASSPRQYITYEQYF. For the CDR3, the DNA is TGTGCCAGCTCACCAAGACAGTATATCACCTACGAGCAGTACTTC.

The chain uses TRBV6-4 and TRBJ2-3; D gene unclear. Germline CDR1 reads MRHNA; CDR2 reads SNTAGT. This CDR3 contains 14 residues. V was clipped by 6 bases and J by 1 base, with 11 bases between them. The CDR3 here is CASRKDQGTDTQYF. The CDR3 DNA reads as TGTGCCAGCAGGAAGGACCAGGGCACAGATACGCAGTATTTT.